The table lists the clone carrying this TCR beta chain with a few counts. Its target is unknown. This sample was included in a study of beta chain features in type 1 diabetes. Points from the study as a whole: The naive, central memory and Treg TCRB repertoires looked more alike in patients than they did in healthy donors. Shorter TCRB CDR3s, moderately but significantly so, marked every one of the four CD4+ subsets in Type 1 diabetes patients. For cells with high TCR expression, cDNA sequencing could yield over-representation.

The entirety of the isolated RNA underwent reverse transcription, so expressed TCRB transcripts were sequenced. The assay was immunoSEQ multiplex PCR, and TCRdb's table has in-frame clones only and misses some. Of 250,000 to 350,000 clones listed, roughly an eighth are singletons. CDR1 is SGHNT and CDR2 is YYREEE in the germline V gene (reference sequence). Trimming shortened V by 0 bases and J by 4 bases, and 11 bases separated the two germline ends. The CDR3 has 15 amino acids. Sequencing was done on a sample of naive CD4+ T cells from blood. The clonotype comes from a man aged 30 to 45 with type 1 diabetes. The genes are TRBV5-4 and TRBJ2-1, with a tentative D call TRBD1 (6 bases). This CDR3 is CASSLGPGVYNEQFF. Here the CDR3 DNA reads TGTGCCAGCAGCTTGGGGCCAGGGGTGTACAATGAGCAGTTCTTC.